The present entry profiles one T cell receptor beta chain with its context. As originally analysed: Estimation of nucleated cell counts relied on the amplification of reference gene primers. The method was immunoSEQ multiplex PCR; TCRdb's version includes in-frame clones alone and lacks a portion of them. V and J calls and clone size are copied from that table; D and trimming were computed from the DNA. The sample holds some 390,000 clones, around 87% seen once. The data belong to a study of blood T cell repertoires in COVID-19. The germline V gene encodes CDR1 SGHKS and CDR2 YYEKEE (reference sequence). V lost 1 base to trimming and J lost 0 bases; unmatched junction nucleotides: 4. This CDR3 comprises 16 residues.

This receptor was obtained from a human donor in a cohort sampled during active COVID-19. Sequencing used peripheral blood. V and J are TRBV5-5 and TRBJ1-3, with 7 bases aligning to TRBD1. CDR3 amino acids: CASSLRGPYSGNTIYF. The DNA of the CDR3 is TGTGCCAGCAGCTTGAGGGGGCCCTACTCTGGAAACACCATATATTTT.